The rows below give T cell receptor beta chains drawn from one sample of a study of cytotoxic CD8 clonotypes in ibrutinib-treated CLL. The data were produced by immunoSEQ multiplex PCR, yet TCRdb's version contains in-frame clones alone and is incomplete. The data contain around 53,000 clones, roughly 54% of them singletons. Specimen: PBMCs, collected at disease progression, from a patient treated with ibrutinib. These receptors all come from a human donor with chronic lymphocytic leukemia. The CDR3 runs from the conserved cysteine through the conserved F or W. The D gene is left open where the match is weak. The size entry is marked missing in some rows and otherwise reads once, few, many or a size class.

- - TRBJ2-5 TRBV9 CASSVGTRVETQYF TGTGCCAGCAGCGTAGGGACAAGAGTAGAGACCCAGTACTTC
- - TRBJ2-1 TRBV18 CASSPNTDNEQFF TGTGCCAGCTCACCAAACACAGACAATGAGCAGTTCTTC
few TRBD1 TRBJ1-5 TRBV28 CASSARTGGNSNQPQHF TGTGCCAGCAGCGCACGGACAGGGGGTAATAGCAATCAGCCCCAGCATTTT
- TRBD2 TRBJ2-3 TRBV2 CASSYEASGGGNTQYF TGTGCCAGCAGTTACGAGGCTAGCGGGGGCGGAAATACGCAGTATTTT
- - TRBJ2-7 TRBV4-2 CASSQDLSRSVAEIPYEQYF TGTGCCAGCAGCCAAGATCTCAGTCGGTCGGTAGCGGAAATACCCTACGAGCAGTACTTC
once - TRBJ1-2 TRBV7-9 CASSPSNVGYYGYTF TGTGCCAGCAGCCCCTCAAATGTGGGATACTATGGCTACACCTTC
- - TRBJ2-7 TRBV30 CAWNVAAYEQYF TGTGCCTGGAACGTGGCAGCCTACGAGCAGTACTTC
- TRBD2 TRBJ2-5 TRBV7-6 CASSPGIAGWETQYF TGTGCCAGCAGCCCGGGTATAGCGGGGTGGGAGACCCAGTACTTC
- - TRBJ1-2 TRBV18 CASSPRGDNYGYTF TGTGCCAGCTCACCTAGGGGGGATAACTATGGCTACACCTTC
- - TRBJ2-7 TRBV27 CASSLKASLSYEQYF TGTGCCAGCAGTTTAAAGGCCAGCCTCTCCTACGAGCAGTACTTC
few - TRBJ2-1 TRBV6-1 CASSRNYNEQFF TGTGCCAGCAGCCGGAACTACAATGAGCAGTTCTTC
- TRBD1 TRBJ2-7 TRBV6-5 CASSSYRGWSSYEQYF TGTGCCAGCAGTTCATACAGGGGTTGGAGCTCCTACGAGCAGTACTTC
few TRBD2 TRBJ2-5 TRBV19 CASRGLGQETQYF TGTGCCAGTAGGGGACTAGGCCAAGAGACCCAGTACTTC
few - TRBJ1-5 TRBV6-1 CASSDFPGQSSQPQHF TGTGCCAGCAGTGACTTCCCAGGACAGTCGAGTCAGCCCCAGCATTTT
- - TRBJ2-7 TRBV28 CASTAPQGTYYEQYF TGTGCCAGCACCGCCCCCCAGGGGACCTACTACGAGCAGTACTTC
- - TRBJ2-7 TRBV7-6 CASSLNGPKEQYF TGTGCCAGCAGCTTAAACGGCCCTAAGGAGCAGTACTTC
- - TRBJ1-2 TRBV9 CASSSNYGYTF TGTGCCAGCAGCTCCAACTATGGCTACACCTTC
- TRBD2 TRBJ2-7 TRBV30 CAWSVRTSGKDEQYF TGTGCCTGGAGTGTACGGACTAGCGGGAAGGACGAGCAGTACTTC
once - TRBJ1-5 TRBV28 CASSLVALRVSNQPQHF TGTGCCAGCAGTTTAGTTGCACTTCGGGTGAGCAATCAGCCCCAGCATTTT
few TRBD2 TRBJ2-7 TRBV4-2 CASSLRGLAYEQYF TGTGCCAGCAGCTTACGCGGACTAGCCTACGAGCAGTACTTC
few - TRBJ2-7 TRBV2 CASSKGLLDYEQYF TGTGCCAGCAGTAAGGGACTCCTCGACTACGAGCAGTACTTC
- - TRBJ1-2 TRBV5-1 CASSLGASCTF TGCGCCAGCAGCTTGGGGGCCAGTTGCACCTTC
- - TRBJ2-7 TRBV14 CASSQNPGQTYEQYF TGTGCCAGCAGCCAAAATCCGGGACAAACCTACGAGCAGTACTTC
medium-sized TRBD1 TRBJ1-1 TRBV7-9 CASSYPGGADTEAFF TGTGCCAGCAGCTACCCAGGGGGCGCCGACACTGAAGCTTTCTTT
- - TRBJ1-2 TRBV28 CASSPIGAGVGGYTF TGTGCCAGCAGTCCTATCGGGGCAGGGGTGGGCGGCTACACCTTC
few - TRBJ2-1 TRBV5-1 CASSLVANIPYNEQFF TGCGCCAGCAGCTTGGTGGCAAATATTCCCTACAATGAGCAGTTCTTC
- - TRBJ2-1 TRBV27 CASSLSGAGAWGYNEQFF TGTGCCAGCAGTTTATCGGGTGCGGGCGCCTGGGGTTACAATGAGCAGTTCTTC
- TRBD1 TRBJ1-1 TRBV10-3 CAIMRGLEDTEAFF TGTGCCATCATGAGGGGGCTGGAGGACACTGAAGCTTTCTTT
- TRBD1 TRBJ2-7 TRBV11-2 CASSLGQGVNEQYF TGTGCCAGCAGCTTAGGACAGGGGGTAAACGAGCAGTACTTC
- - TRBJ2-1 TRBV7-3 CASSSTPRDEQFF TGTGCCAGCAGCTCCACCCCCCGCGATGAGCAGTTCTTC
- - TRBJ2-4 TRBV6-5 CASSYSGGWAKNIQYF TGTGCCAGCAGTTACTCAGGGGGTTGGGCCAAAAACATTCAGTACTTC
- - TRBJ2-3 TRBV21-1 CASSNKAGALAGNPITDTQYF TGTGCCAGCAGCAATAAGGCGGGAGCGCTAGCGGGGAACCCTATCACAGATACGCAGTATTTT
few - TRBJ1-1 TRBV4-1 CASSQVFKENTEAFF TGCGCCAGCAGCCAGGTTTTCAAGGAGAACACTGAAGCTTTCTTT
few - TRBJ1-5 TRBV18 CASSPQGQPQHF TGTGCCAGCTCACCACAAGGTCAGCCCCAGCATTTT
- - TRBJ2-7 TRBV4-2 CASRQQEDSYEQYF TGTGCCAGCAGGCAACAGGAGGACTCCTACGAGCAGTACTTC
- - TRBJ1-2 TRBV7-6 CASSLVSGGSFYGYTF TGTGCCAGCAGCTTAGTCTCAGGCGGCAGCTTCTATGGCTACACCTTC
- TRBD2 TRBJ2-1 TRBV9 CASSRGAGAFYNEQFF TGTGCCAGCAGCCGGGGAGCGGGAGCATTTTACAATGAGCAGTTCTTC
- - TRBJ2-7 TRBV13 CASSVMRANSYEQYF TGTGCCAGCAGCGTTATGAGGGCCAACTCCTACGAGCAGTACTTC
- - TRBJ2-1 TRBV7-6 CASTQAGGEQFF TGTGCCAGCACCCAAGCCGGAGGGGAGCAGTTCTTC
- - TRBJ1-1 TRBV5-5 CASSSWAVVPMNTEAFF TGTGCCAGCAGCTCCTGGGCGGTGGTCCCCATGAACACTGAAGCTTTCTTT
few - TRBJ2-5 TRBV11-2 CASSLAIGQQETQYF TGTGCCAGCAGCTTAGCTATCGGACAGCAAGAGACCCAGTACTTC
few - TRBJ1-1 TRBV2 CATTSRENTEAFF TGTGCCACCACGAGTCGGGAGAACACTGAAGCTTTCTTT
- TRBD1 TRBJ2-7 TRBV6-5 CASSYSGGQAYEQYF TGTGCCAGCAGTTACTCGGGGGGACAGGCATACGAGCAGTACTTC
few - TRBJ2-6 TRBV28 CASRTQGSGANVLTF TGTGCCAGCAGGACTCAGGGGAGCGGGGCCAACGTCCTGACTTTC
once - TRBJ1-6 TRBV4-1 CASSKQQGSDSPLHF TGCGCCAGCAGCAAGCAACAGGGTTCTGATTCACCCCTCCACTTT
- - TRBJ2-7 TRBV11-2 CASSPGLGEQYF TGTGCCAGCAGCCCGGGACTGGGCGAGCAGTACTTC
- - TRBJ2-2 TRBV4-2 CASSQELAGSANTGELFF TGTGCCAGCAGCCAAGAACTAGCTGGAAGCGCGAACACCGGGGAGCTGTTTTTT